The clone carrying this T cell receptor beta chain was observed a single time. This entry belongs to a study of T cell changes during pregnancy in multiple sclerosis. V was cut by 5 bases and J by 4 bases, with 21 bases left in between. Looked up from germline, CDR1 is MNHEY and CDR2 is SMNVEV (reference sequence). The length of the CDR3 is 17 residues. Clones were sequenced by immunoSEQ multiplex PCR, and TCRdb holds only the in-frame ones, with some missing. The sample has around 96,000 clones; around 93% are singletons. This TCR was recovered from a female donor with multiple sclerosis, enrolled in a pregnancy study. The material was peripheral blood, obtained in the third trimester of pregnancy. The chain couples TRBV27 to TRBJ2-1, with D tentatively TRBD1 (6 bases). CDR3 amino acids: CASSPRGGQGIYNEQFF. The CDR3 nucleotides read TGTGCCAGCAGTCCCCGAGGGGGACAAGGGATATACAATGAGCAGTTCTTC.